Below are 30 T cell receptor beta chains sequenced from a single sample in a study of shared clonotypes between healthy human individuals. Produced via immunoSEQ multiplex PCR; TCRdb's table is partial and in-frame only. Here the sample spans 2 million to 2.5 million clones, roughly 93% being singletons. Material for sequencing was naive CD4+ T cells from PBMCs. Subset: CD45RA+ positively selected. Source of these receptors: a man aged 18 to 30 in good health. Some clones in this sample may be carry-over from other donors' samples.

The V and J genes are TRBV2 and TRBJ2-5; 9 bases agree with TRBD2. The CDR3 length is 15 residues. Trimming cost V 4 bases and J 2 bases; bases outside gene matches: 5. The germline CDR1 and CDR2 sequences are SNHLY and FYNNEI. CDR3: CASSGLAAPQETQYF. The CDR3 DNA is TGTGCCAGCAGTGGACTAGCGGCACCTCAAGAGACCCAGTACTTC.

In nucleotides, the CDR3 is TGTGCCAGCAGTCTCCACAGGGGCCGGGAGCAGTACTTC. This sequence encodes CASSLHRGREQYF. The rearrangement uses TRBV28 and TRBJ2-7, with 7 bases that match TRBD1. Unmatched junction bases numbered 8, after V lost 5 bases and J lost 7 bases. This CDR3 contains 13 residues. Germline V lookup: CDR1 MDHEN, CDR2 SYDVKM.

V is TRBV5-1 and J is TRBJ2-5; a weak D match, TRBD1 (7 bases). Trimming removed 4 bases from V and 5 bases from J, with 18 bases in between. CDR3 length: 15 residues. The germline CDR1 and CDR2 sequences are SGHRS and YFSETQ. The CDR3 spells CASSPFGSGGETQYF. In DNA, the CDR3 is TGCGCCAGCAGCCCATTTGGTTCAGGGGGGGAGACCCAGTACTTC.

The V and J genes are TRBV7-2 and TRBJ2-5; D ambiguous. The CDR3 runs 14 residues. V was cut by 2 bases and J by 4 bases, with 11 bases left in between. Germline CDR1 SGHTA, CDR2 FQGNSA. For the CDR3, the DNA is TGTGCCAGCAGCTTATCAGGCCTGGGAGAGACCCAGTACTTC. Translating it yields CASSLSGLGETQYF. The full variable domain, rest sourced from reference TRBV7-2 and TRBJ2-5, is GAGVSQSPSNKVTEKGKDVELRCDPISGHTALYWYRQSLGQGLEFLIYFQGNSAPDKSGLPSDRFSAERTGGSVSTLTIQRTQQEDSAVYLCASSLSGLGETQYFGPGTRLLVL.

The J gene is TRBJ2-1, the V gene TRBV5-6; 9 positions agree with TRBD2. This CDR3 comprises 16 residues. The germline CDR1 and CDR2 sequences are SGHDT and YYEEEE. With 0 bases clipped from V and 6 bases from J, the junction kept 7 bases outside the gene matches. CDR3 residues: CASSLVSGTSFNEQFF. The CDR3 coding sequence is TGTGCCAGCAGCTTGGTCTCCGGGACTAGCTTCAATGAGCAGTTCTTC.

Worth noting for this clone: In the same sample, other DNA sequences code for this CDR3. V usage is TRBV7-3 and J usage is TRBJ2-3; unclear D gene. This CDR3 contains 15 residues. Looked up from germline, CDR1 is SGHTA and CDR2 is FQGTGA. Trimming cost V 0 bases and J 1 base, with 8 bases left between them. This CDR3 is CASSLTGLGTDTQYF. The CDR3 DNA is TGTGCCAGCAGCTTAACTGGCTTGGGCACAGATACGCAGTATTTT.

The chain uses TRBV4-3 and TRBJ2-1; D assignment may be TRBD1 or TRBD2 (6 bases each). V was cut by 2 bases and J by 8 bases, with 16 bases left in between. There are 15 residues in the CDR3. Germline lookup yields CDR1 LGHNA and CDR2 YSLEER. The CDR3 DNA reads TGCGCCAGCAGCCAAACTCTAGGGGGAGGAGATGAGCAGTTCTTC. Translating gives CASSQTLGGGDEQFF.

Of note for this clone: Other DNA sequences in this specimen translate into the identical CDR3. The chain combines TRBV7-3 with TRBJ2-2; D not resolved. This CDR3 has 12 amino acids. Trimming took off 3 bases at V and 3 bases at J, with 2 bases between the two ends. CDR1 is SGHTA and CDR2 is FQGTGA in the germline V gene. The CDR3 DNA follows: TGTGCCAGCAGCTTGTACACCGGGGAGCTGTTTTTT. Its translation: CASSLYTGELFF.

V and J are TRBV4-1 and TRBJ2-1; the match to TRBD2 covers 10 bases. The CDR3 runs to 16 residues. The V gene end was trimmed by 3 bases and the J gene end by 2 bases; junction bases not matched to a gene: 4. The V gene's germline CDR1 is MGHRA and CDR2 YSYEKL. DNA for the CDR3: TGCGCCAGCAGCCACCTCCTAGCGGGAGCCTACAATGAGCAGTTCTTC. Translation gives CASSHLLAGAYNEQFF.

Note on this clone: The junction does not match germline at one end; this may be a read error. The chain carries TRBV2 and TRBJ1-4, with 11 bases identical to TRBD1. Germline CDR1 SNHLY, CDR2 FYNNEI. The CDR3 loop spans 16 amino acids. The CDR3 DNA sequence: TGTGCCAGCAGTGAAGTCAGTGGACAGGGGGCCCAGGGGCCTCTTTTT. Translation gives CASSEVSGQGAQGPLF.

Concerning this clone itself: This sample also contains other DNA sequences that code for the same CDR3. The chain recombines TRBV28 with TRBJ1-2; no clear D gene. The length of the CDR3 is 13 residues. Germline assignment: CDR1 MDHEN and CDR2 SYDVKM. Trimming took 2 bases from V and 2 from J, leaving 6 bases between them. The CDR3: CASSLKGNYGYTF. The CDR3 region has the DNA TGTGCCAGCAGTTTAAAGGGAAACTATGGCTACACCTTC.

The V gene is TRBV15, the J gene TRBJ2-2; 9 nucleotides line up with TRBD2. CDR1 LNHNV and CDR2 YYDKDF come from the germline V gene (reference sequence). V lost 0 bases and J lost 0; bases outside the gene matches: 2. This CDR3 spans 17 amino acids. The CDR3 spells CATSRDRLAANTGELFF. The CDR3 DNA is TGTGCCACCAGCAGAGATCGACTAGCGGCGAACACCGGGGAGCTGTTTTTT.

This clone was counted once. This chain uses TRBV6-5 with TRBJ1-2, with TRBD1 identical over 9 bases. V was clipped by 6 bases and J by 2 bases; unmatched bases: 4. Germline lookup yields CDR1 MNHEY and CDR2 SVGAGI. This CDR3 region has 14 residues. The CDR3 DNA reads as TGTGCCAGCAGGCAGACAGGGGGAAACTATGGCTACACCTTC. Translation: CASRQTGGNYGYTF.

The chain links TRBV7-2 to TRBJ2-3; 16 bases match TRBD2. This CDR3 spans 18 amino acids. Germline assignment: CDR1 SGHTA and CDR2 FQGNSA. V dropped 7 bases and J dropped 3; count of bases not matched to a gene: 10. The CDR3 sequence: CASTPPGLAGGETDTQYF. The CDR3 bases are TGTGCCAGCACCCCACCGGGACTAGCGGGAGGGGAGACAGATACGCAGTATTTT.

V and J are TRBV2 and TRBJ2-5; no clear D. Germline V lookup: CDR1 SNHLY, CDR2 FYNNEI. The CDR3 covers 15 residues. Deletions cut 5 bases from V and 1 base from J, with 14 bases between. CDR3 sequence (DNA): TGTGCCAGCAGTCCGACTGCCAGGACCCAAGAGACCCAGTACTTC. Translation: CASSPTARTQETQYF.

This chain joins TRBV5-1 and TRBJ2-1; D may be TRBD1 (5 bases). Trimming cost V 0 bases and J 4 bases, with 8 bases left between them. The CDR3 extends over 14 amino acids. Looked up from germline, CDR1 is SGHRS and CDR2 is YFSETQ. The CDR3 here is CASSLDRKYNEQFF. CDR3 nucleotide sequence: TGCGCCAGCAGCTTGGACAGGAAATACAATGAGCAGTTCTTC.

V and J are TRBV19 and TRBJ1-4; unclear D gene. Looked up from germline, CDR1 is LNHDA and CDR2 is SQIVND (reference sequence). The CDR3 loop spans 14 amino acids. The germline V and J ends were trimmed by 9 bases and 5 bases, with 16 bases remaining between them. This CDR3 reads CASLPTNSNEKLFF. CDR3 bases: TGTGCCAGCCTACCGACCAATTCAAATGAAAAACTGTTTTTT.

The genes are TRBV4-1 and TRBJ2-2, with TRBD2 matching 7 bases. The CDR3 spans 15 residues. Losses at the gene ends were 5 bases for V and 0 bases for J; bases not matched to a gene: 3. Germline CDR1 reads MGHRA; CDR2 reads YSYEKL. CDR3 residues: CASSTSGANTGELFF. DNA for the CDR3: TGCGCCAGCAGCACGAGCGGGGCGAACACCGGGGAGCTGTTTTTT.

This sequence joins TRBV7-2 and TRBJ2-7; TRBD2 might be the D (6 bases). Trimming left V 5 bases short and J 1 base short, with 15 bases between. The CDR3 is 15 residues long. Per germline, CDR1 SGHTA and CDR2 FQGNSA. The CDR3 spells CASSRPGSGSYEQYF. CDR3 sequence (DNA): TGTGCCAGCAGCCGACCGGGGAGCGGGTCCTACGAGCAGTACTTC.

The chain employs TRBV4-2 and TRBJ1-4; the match to TRBD1 covers 10 bases. The CDR3 covers 16 residues. The trim removed 3 bases at V and 9 bases at J, leaving 10 bases unmatched. Germline values: CDR1 LGHNA, CDR2 YNFKEQ. CDR3 protein: CASSQPTGTGDQKLFF. The CDR3 DNA reads TGTGCCAGCAGCCAGCCGACCGGGACAGGGGACCAAAAACTGTTTTTT.

Regarding this clone: This specimen includes other DNA sequences encoding the same CDR3. The chain links TRBV7-2 to TRBJ1-2, with TRBD1 as a possible D gene (5 bases). Germline lookup yields CDR1 SGHTA and CDR2 FQGNSA. The CDR3 extends over 14 amino acids. V was pared by 1 base and J by 4 bases, with 10 bases between. CDR3 sequence reads: CASSLGQGAYGYTF. The CDR3 bases are TGTGCCAGCAGCTTAGGGCAGGGTGCCTATGGCTACACCTTC.

The chain has TRBV7-2 and TRBJ2-3; TRBD2 aligns across 10 bases. Trimming at V came to 5 bases and at J to 2 bases, leaving 10 bases not matched to a gene. The CDR3 runs to 17 residues. CDR1 and CDR2 (germline): SGHTA, FQGNSA. CDR3 sequence: CASSRPSGSDPTDTQYF. CDR3 nucleotides: TGTGCCAGCAGCAGGCCTAGCGGGAGTGATCCCACAGATACGCAGTATTTT.

The CDR3 DNA reads as TGTGCCACCAGCAGAGTGTCCTACAATGAGCAGTTCTTC. Protein: CATSRVSYNEQFF. V gene TRBV15 combines with J gene TRBJ2-1; no clear D gene. This CDR3 spans 13 amino acids. Trimming cost V 1 base and J 1 base, with 2 bases left between them. Germline values: CDR1 LNHNV, CDR2 YYDKDF (reference sequence).

This chain joins TRBV10-2 and TRBJ1-4; the match to TRBD1 covers 8 bases. This CDR3 has 15 amino acids. J gave up 5 bases and V 4 bases, and 6 bases lay outside the gene matches. Germline CDR1 is WSHSY and CDR2 is SAAADI. CDR3 sequence (DNA): TGCGCCAGCAGTGCCTCGAGACAGGGGAATGAAAAACTGTTTTTT. As protein: CASSASRQGNEKLFF.

This clone was observed once. The chain carries TRBV29-1 and TRBJ2-1; TRBD2 matches at 7 bases. Looked up from germline, CDR1 is SQVTM and CDR2 is ANQGSEA. The V and J ends lost 5 bases and 2 bases, in that order; junction bases with no gene match: 3. CDR3 size: 13 residues. DNA of the CDR3: TGCAGCGTTTGGCTAGCGGCCTACAATGAGCAGTTCTTC. Its translation is CSVWLAAYNEQFF.

The chain couples TRBV29-1 to TRBJ2-3, with D possibly TRBD2 on 5 matching bases. The V gene lost 5 bases and the J gene lost 0 bases, with 12 bases spanning the gap. From germline, CDR1 is SQVTM and CDR2 ANQGSEA. The CDR3 is 14 residues long. The CDR3 DNA follows: TGCAGCGTTACAGCGGTGGCTAGCACAGATACGCAGTATTTT. It is translated as CSVTAVASTDTQYF.

J is TRBJ1-5 and V is TRBV28; 9 bases align to TRBD1. The germline V gene has CDR1 MDHEN and CDR2 SYDVKM. The CDR3 spans 15 residues. The V segment lost 9 bases and the J segment 4 bases; nucleotides outside the gene matches: 10. The CDR3 nucleotides read TGTGCCAGTCATTTCCGGGACAGGGCAAATCAGCCCCAGCATTTT. As protein: CASHFRDRANQPQHF.

The rearrangement links TRBV5-1 to TRBJ1-1; no clear D gene. The germline V and J ends were trimmed by 3 bases and 6 bases, with 6 bases remaining between them. Germline V gene sequence: CDR1 SGHRS, CDR2 YFSETQ. This CDR3 spans 11 amino acids. CDR3 region: CASSSQSEAFF. As DNA, the CDR3 is TGCGCCAGCAGCTCGCAGTCTGAAGCTTTCTTT.

The genes are TRBV7-9 and TRBJ2-5; D is unclear. V was clipped by 1 base and J by 1 base, with 7 bases between them. This CDR3 has 14 residues. Germline values: CDR1 SEHNR, CDR2 FQNEAQ (reference sequence). The CDR3 loop is CASSLEVTQETQYF. The CDR3 DNA follows: TGTGCCAGCAGCTTAGAAGTAACCCAAGAGACCCAGTACTTC.

V gene TRBV27 combines with J gene TRBJ1-1, with D possibly being TRBD1 (6 bases). Germline V gives CDR1 MNHEY, CDR2 SMNVEV (reference sequence). The CDR3 sequence is 14 residues long. Trimming took off 5 bases at V and 1 base at J, with 11 bases between the two ends. The CDR3 coding sequence is TGTGCCAGCAGTAGACAGGCCCGGAACACTGAAGCTTTCTTT. Its translation is CASSRQARNTEAFF.